This T cell receptor beta chain comes out of a study of blood T cell repertoires in COVID-19. About the study: Sources were T cells, B-cell-depleted T cells, or PBMCs; the material itself was cDNA or gDNA.

Authors' analysis steps: It was from reference gene primer amplification that nucleated cell counts were estimated. TCRdb's table, derived via immunoSEQ multiplex PCR, lists solely in-frame clones and lacks some. V and J calls plus clone size are reproduced from that table; the DNA served to infer D and trimming. The data hold approximately 170,000 clones, with 84% observed a single time. This CDR3 has 19 amino acids. The ends lost 0 bases at V and 0 bases at J; junction bases unmatched: 9. Germline assignment: CDR1 LNHNV and CDR2 YYDKDF (reference sequence). This receptor was identified in a man between 65 and 85 years old with active or convalescent COVID-19. Specimen: peripheral blood. The chain combines TRBV15 with TRBJ2-5, with 11 bases aligning to TRBD2. The CDR3 DNA sequence: TGTGCCACCAGCAGAGATCCGGCTAGCGGGGGGTTGTACCAAGAGACCCAGTACTTC. Encoded protein: CATSRDPASGGLYQETQYF.